The rows below give T cell receptor beta chains drawn from one sample of a study of tumor-infiltrating lymphocytes in localized non-small cell lung cancer. The repertoire was sequenced with immunoSEQ multiplex PCR; TCRdb's copy has only in-frame clones and lacks some. Of fewer than 20,000 clones in the sample, around two thirds were seen once. Sequencing was done on a sample of lung tumor tissue. All receptors come from a human donor with non-small cell lung cancer. Both conserved end residues are part of each CDR3. A D gene is named only where the DNA matches it firmly. Some rows have no size entry. The others give once, few or many, or a class for an expanded clone.

abundance,j_gene,v_gene,d_gene,len,CDR3aa,CDR3nt
-,TRBJ2-7,TRBV10-2,-,12,CASQRFPYEQYF,TGCGCCAGCCAACGTTTTCCCTACGAGCAGTACTTC
-,TRBJ1-2,TRBV28,-,14,CASSPPPPTQGYTF,TGTGCCAGCAGTCCACCACCTCCGACTCAGGGCTACACCTTC
-,TRBJ1-2,TRBV5-1,-,14,CASSEDPGAGGYTF,TGCGCCAGCAGCGAAGACCCGGGGGCGGGAGGCTACACCTTC
-,TRBJ1-3,TRBV18,TRBD1,14,CASSGTGAGNTIYF,TGTGCCAGCTCGGGGACAGGAGCTGGAAACACCATATATTTT
-,TRBJ2-5,TRBV28,-,13,CATSGTGVETQYF,TGTGCCACCTCCGGGACGGGAGTAGAGACCCAGTACTTC
-,TRBJ1-1,TRBV11-2,-,12,CASSLGTPEAFF,TGTGCCAGCAGCTTAGGGACACCTGAAGCTTTCTTT
-,TRBJ2-7,TRBV5-4,TRBD1,12,CASSRDSYEQYF,TGTGCCAGCAGCCGGGACAGCTACGAGCAGTACTTC
few,TRBJ2-7,TRBV12-5,-,13,CASGLGQGYEQYF,TGTGCTAGTGGTTTGGGCCAGGGCTACGAGCAGTACTTC
-,TRBJ1-1,TRBV5-1,-,11,CASSSNTEAFF,TGCGCCAGCAGCTCGAACACTGAAGCTTTCTTT
-,TRBJ1-1,TRBV5-5,-,14,CASSLARDLTEAFF,TGTGCCAGCAGCTTGGCTAGGGATTTGACTGAAGCTTTCTTT
-,TRBJ2-7,TRBV6-5,TRBD1,14,CASSLRWDSNEQYF,TGTGCCAGCAGCCTACGGTGGGACAGCAACGAGCAGTACTTC
-,TRBJ2-1,TRBV27,TRBD2,14,CASIAGGSYNEQFF,TGTGCCAGCATAGCGGGGGGCTCCTACAATGAGCAGTTCTTC
-,TRBJ1-1,TRBV18,-,14,CASSPSIVNTEAFF,TGTGCCAGCTCACCAAGCATCGTGAACACTGAAGCTTTCTTT
-,TRBJ1-3,TRBV5-1,-,17,CASSLDAFGGVGNTIYF,TGCGCCAGCAGCTTGGATGCTTTCGGGGGCGTTGGAAACACCATATATTTT
few,TRBJ2-7,TRBV19,-,16,CASSIRPTREAYEQYF,TGTGCCAGTAGTATACGTCCCACACGGGAAGCTTACGAGCAGTACTTC
-,TRBJ2-5,TRBV5-1,TRBD1,14,CASSLAVTGKTQYF,TGCGCCAGCAGCTTGGCCGTGACAGGGAAGACCCAGTACTTC
-,TRBJ2-3,TRBV5-6,TRBD1,15,CASNGQGEEAGTQYF,TGTGCCAGCAACGGACAGGGGGAGGAGGCAGGGACGCAGTATTTT
few,TRBJ1-2,TRBV10-3,-,16,CAISEGGAIIYGGYTF,TGTGCCATCAGTGAGGGAGGGGCGATAATCTATGGTGGCTACACCTTC
-,TRBJ1-1,TRBV30,-,14,CAWEKNREGTEAFF,TGTGCCTGGGAGAAGAACAGGGAGGGCACTGAAGCTTTCTTT
few,TRBJ2-7,TRBV5-1,TRBD2,14,CASSLWVAGKEQYF,TGCGCCAGCAGCTTGTGGGTAGCGGGGAAGGAGCAGTACTTC
-,TRBJ2-7,TRBV29-1,TRBD1,15,CSVEEEEQGEYEQYF,TGCAGCGTTGAAGAAGAGGAACAGGGGGAATACGAGCAGTACTTC
-,TRBJ2-7,TRBV7-9,TRBD1,13,CASSGTGIHEQYF,TGTGCCAGCAGCGGGACAGGGATCCACGAGCAGTACTTC
-,TRBJ1-2,TRBV15,-,14,CATSRGRLDYGYTF,TGTGCCACCAGCAGAGGGCGGTTGGACTATGGCTACACCTTC
-,TRBJ2-3,TRBV12-5,TRBD2,22,CASASRGTSLLAGGRGPDTQYF,TGTGCTAGTGCCTCTCGCGGGACGAGTTTACTAGCGGGGGGACGCGGCCCAGATACGCAGTATTTT
-,TRBJ1-1,TRBV10-3,-,17,CAISERGFRAMNTEAFF,TGTGCCATCAGTGAGAGGGGGTTTCGGGCCATGAACACTGAAGCTTTCTTT